A single sample gave rise to the 4 T cell receptor beta chains below, sequenced in a study of identical twins. In TCRdb, the 5' RACE reads were re-called with MiXCR into one record per CDR3 protein. The table lists 450,000 or so distinct CDR3 sequences, 14% of them singletons, with about 0.52% in the top ten. This sample was shared with a second study, whose subject was yellow fever vaccine responses in identical twins.

The sample comprised CD4+ T cells sorted from blood. The source of these receptors is a woman under 30 in good health.

This clonotype appeared a few times. This chain links TRBV6-1 with TRBJ2-5, with 7 bases matching TRBD2. Germline assignment: CDR1 MNHNS and CDR2 SASEGT. The junction had 11 bases not matched to a gene; V was cut back by 6 bases and J by 1 base. CDR3 size: 16 residues. The CDR3 region has the DNA TGTGCCAGCAGAACGAACCCGGGACTATCCCAAGAGACCCAGTACTTC. As protein: CASRTNPGLSQETQYF.

This clonotype has just a few counts. This chain uses TRBV12-3 or TRBV12-4 with TRBJ2-3; D is unclear. Trimming took 6 bases from V and 6 from J, leaving 16 bases between them. The CDR3 extends over 14 amino acids. For the CDR3, the DNA is TGTGCCAGCAGGTCACATAGAAACCCCGATACGCAGTATTTT. Amino acid sequence: CASRSHRNPDTQYF.

This clonotype has just a few counts. CDR3 in amino acids: CASSLVGGLGGYTF. CDR3 sequence (DNA): TGTGCCAGCAGTTTGGTAGGGGGACTCGGAGGCTACACCTTC. V and J are TRBV12-3 or TRBV12-4 and TRBJ1-2; weak D call: TRBD1 (6 bases). V gave up 3 bases and J gave up 8 bases, with 16 bases separating them. The CDR3 covers 14 residues.

The rearrangement links TRBV6-2 or TRBV6-3 to TRBJ2-7, with D tentatively TRBD1 (6 bases). Germline V lookup: CDR1 MNHEY, CDR2 SVGEGT. Trimming took 5 bases from V and 2 from J, leaving 19 bases between them. The CDR3 has 16 residues. CDR3 sequence reads: CASSPGLRGPPYEQYF. CDR3 coding DNA: TGTGCCAGCAGTCCCGGACTCAGGGGACCTCCCTACGAGCAGTACTTC.